This T cell receptor beta chain stems from a study of CD4 T cells in relation to SARS-CoV-2 and coronaviruses. Background on the study: Convalescent donors were aged about 21 to 75, with median approximately 39 years.

The ends lost 5 bases at V and 3 bases at J; junction bases unmatched: 3. Germline V gene sequence: CDR1 SEHNR, CDR2 FQNEAQ (reference sequence). The CDR3 runs 14 residues. Generated by immunoSEQ multiplex PCR, the TCRdb table keeps only in-frame clones and is missing some. The table has about 37,000 clones, 75% to 90% seen once; the top ten hold 3.1%. Naive and memory CD4+ T cells were separated from cryopreserved PBMCs. The TCR originated in an adult with COVID-19. The chain combines TRBV7-9 with TRBJ1-2, with TRBD1 matching 10 bases. Sequencing used memory CD4+ T cells from PBMCs. The CDR3 sequence: CASSLGQGHYGYTF. CDR3 bases: TGTGCCAGCAGCCTGGGACAGGGGCACTATGGCTACACCTTC. The full variable domain, completed using reference TRBV7-9 and TRBJ1-2, is DTGVSQNPRHKITKRGQNVTFRCDPISEHNRLYWYRQTLGQGPEFLTYFQNEAQLEKSRLLSDRFSAERPKGSFSTLEIQRTEQGDSAMYLCASSLGQGHYGYTFGSGTRLTVV.